This entry is about one TCR beta chain. Its antigen remains unidentified. No base qualities exist here, and no much larger clone lies one base off it. From the germline V gene, CDR1 is SQVTM and CDR2 is ANQGSEA. Including cysteine and phenylalanine, the CDR3 has 13 amino acids. Only the CDR3 DNA stays, 39 bases, in frame from base 1. The source of the sample is a study of OX40 agonist ivuxolimab in advanced cancers. For the wider study: Ivuxolimab was an agonistic, fully human IgG2 monoclonal antibody directed against OX40 (CD134), a costimulatory receptor. Partial responses were achieved by three dose-escalation patients, of whom one had hepatocellular carcinoma and two had cutaneous melanoma. Intravenous ivuxolimab was administered to patients every 2 weeks at six dose levels: 0.01, 0.1, 0.3, 1.5, 3 and 10 mg/kg. Prior anti-PD-1, anti-PD-L1 or anti-CTLA-4 therapy was permitted, and roughly two fifths of dose-escalation patients had received checkpoint inhibitors. In the dose-escalation cohort, around four fifths of patients were male, and the mean age was around 65 years with a range of about 20 to 80. The monotherapy dose-escalation portion (N = 52 patients) of the phase I ivuxolimab trial is reported in the paper. Among the roughly 52 dose-escalation patients, around 19 had hepatocellular carcinoma, approximately 15 melanoma, 9 renal cell carcinoma and 9 head and neck cancer. Peripheral TCRbeta sequencing was intended to test whether TCR sequence diversity was altered and clonal T-cell expansion was caused by ivuxolimab.

For sequencing of the TCRbeta CDR3 region, genomic DNA was extracted from the sorted cells. The immunoSEQ Assay was used to sequence the TCRbeta CDR3 regions. Here the immuneACCESS table is served through TCRdb, limited to in-frame sequences with V and J called. Missing clones are a known gap in these copies; in checked studies unresolved V genes cover under half, and the rest lacks a known reason. The sample contains tens of thousands of clones, roughly 84% of them found a single time. The ten largest clones add up to under 5.5% of the sample. The full study reports these points: The antigen specificity of the clonally expanded peripheral T cells was not determined. Clonal expansion of both CD4+ and CD8+ blood T cells was observed from baseline to week 6 at doses 0.1 to 3.0 mg/kg. In the 0.1-3.0 mg/kg groups, partial responders were among the patients with the lowest normalized peripheral clonal expansion, particularly in CD8+ T cells. After ivuxolimab, CD8+ T cells had more expanded clones than CD4+ T cells on average. Low levels of normalized T-cell clonal expansion were also seen in some nonresponding patients.

The trial excluded patients who had a history of autoimmune disease or who were on systemic immunosuppression. Peripheral blood for TCR sequencing was collected from all dose cohorts at baseline, on cycle 4 day 1, and on cycle 7 day 1. Samples were obtained from an open-label, multicenter, first-in-human phase I dose-escalation trial of ivuxolimab. Adults with locally advanced or metastatic head and neck squamous cell, hepatocellular, melanoma or renal cell carcinoma were enrolled in the trial. Before TCR sequencing, CD4+ T cells and CD8+ T cells from peripheral blood were sorted into separate populations.

Sequencing used CD4+ or CD8+ T cells sorted from blood, obtained in a trial of the OX40 agonist ivuxolimab. The chain joins TRBV29-1 to TRBJ2-3; possibly the D gene is TRBD2, per 5 matching bases. The sequence derives from an adult with an advanced solid tumor such as melanoma, head and neck, liver or kidney cancer. In nucleotide form, the sequence is TGCAGTCTAATAATTAGCGGCACAGATACGCAGTATTTT. Translated, it gives CSLIISGTDTQYF.